This T cell receptor beta chain stems from a study of blood T cell repertoires in COVID-19. This clone appeared once. This table comes from immunoSEQ multiplex PCR, and its TCRdb copy is limited to in-frame clones, with some not included. The sample lists about 100,000 clones; 65% to 80% were seen once. Germline values: CDR1 LNHDA, CDR2 SQIVND (reference sequence). This CDR3 is built from 14 residues. V was pared by 3 bases and J by 1 base, with 6 bases between. The sequence derives from a man between 65 and 85 years old with acute or convalescent COVID-19. The genes are TRBV19 and TRBJ2-2; the D is unclear. The sample consisted of peripheral blood. Written as DNA, the CDR3 is TGTGCCAGTAGTATTACGGTGAACACCGGGGAGCTGTTTTTT. Translating gives CASSITVNTGELFF.